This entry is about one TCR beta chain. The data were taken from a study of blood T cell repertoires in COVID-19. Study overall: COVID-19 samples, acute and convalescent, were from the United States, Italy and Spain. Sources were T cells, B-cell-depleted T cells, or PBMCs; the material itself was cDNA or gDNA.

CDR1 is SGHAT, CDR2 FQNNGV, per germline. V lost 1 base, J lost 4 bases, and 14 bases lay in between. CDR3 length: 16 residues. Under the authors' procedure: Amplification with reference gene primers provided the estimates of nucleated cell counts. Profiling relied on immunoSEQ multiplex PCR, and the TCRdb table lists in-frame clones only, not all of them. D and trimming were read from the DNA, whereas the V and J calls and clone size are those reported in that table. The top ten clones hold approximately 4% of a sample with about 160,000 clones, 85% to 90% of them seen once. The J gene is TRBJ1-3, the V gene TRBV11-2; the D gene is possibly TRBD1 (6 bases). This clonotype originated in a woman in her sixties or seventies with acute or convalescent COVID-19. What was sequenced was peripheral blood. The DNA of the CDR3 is TGTGCCAGCAGCTTAGTACTTATGGGGGCAGGAAACACCATATATTTT. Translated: CASSLVLMGAGNTIYF. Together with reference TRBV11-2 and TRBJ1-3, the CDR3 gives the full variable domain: EAGVAQSPRYKIIEKRQSVAFWCNPISGHATLYWYQQILGQGPKLLIQFQNNGVVDDSQLPKDRFSAERLKGVDSTLKIQPAKLEDSAVYLCASSLVLMGAGNTIYFGEGSWLTVV.